A single sample gave rise to the 20 T cell receptor beta chains below, sequenced in a study of CD8+ T cells in alopecia areata. Specified treatment: oral pan-JAK inhibitor, 5-10 mg twice daily. RNA was isolated and reverse transcribed to cDNA, the sequencing template. Assay: immunoSEQ multiplex PCR; the TCRdb copy retains only in-frame clones and omits some. This sample has 95,000 to 100,000 clones, with 50% to 75% found just once. Source: CD8+ T cells sorted from blood, taken at week 4, from a patient treated with tofacitinib. The receptors come from a human donor with alopecia areata.

This chain uses TRBV5-1 with TRBJ2-7; D is undetermined. V shed 0 bases and J shed 1 base, with 11 bases lying between them. Per the germline V gene, CDR1 is SGHRS and CDR2 is YFSETQ. The CDR3 totals 15 residues. The DNA for the CDR3 is TGCGCCAGCAGCTTGGGACACGGAGCTTCCTACGAGCAGTACTTC. As protein: CASSLGHGASYEQYF.

This chain uses TRBV9 with TRBJ2-1, with D maybe TRBD2 (6 bases). Germline CDR1 is SGDLS and CDR2 is YYNGEE. The CDR3 is 15 amino acids. Trimming stripped 4 bases from V and 5 bases from J, with 16 bases between. The CDR3 nucleotides read TGTGCCAGCAGCACTACCGGGACTGCAGACAATGAGCAGTTCTTC. Its protein product is CASSTTGTADNEQFF.

This clone was counted a single time. CDR3 sequence: CSVVRQGSSNEQFF. CDR3 DNA sequence: TGCAGCGTTGTCCGACAGGGAAGCAGCAATGAGCAGTTCTTC. V and J are TRBV29-1 and TRBJ2-1; 7 bases are shared with TRBD1. Germline loops: CDR1 SQVTM, CDR2 ANQGSEA. The CDR3 sequence is 14 residues long. Trimming took 4 bases from V and 6 from J; bases not matched to a gene: 9.

This clone was observed a few times. CDR3: CACSGRGKEVGSQYF. CDR3 bases: TGTGCCTGTTCCGGGCGCGGGAAGGAGGTTGGTTCGCAGTATTTT. This sequence joins TRBV30 and TRBJ2-3; a possible D gene is TRBD2 (6 bases). This CDR3 comprises 15 residues. Per germline, CDR1 GTSNPN and CDR2 SVGIG (reference sequence). The V and J ends lost 6 bases and 10 bases respectively, with 26 bases between them.

The genes are TRBV29-1 and TRBJ2-1; TRBD2 agrees at 11 bases. Germline V gene lookup returns CDR1 SQVTM and CDR2 ANQGSEA. CDR3 length equals 16 residues. The J segment lost 0 bases and the V segment lost 3 bases, leaving 4 bases of the junction unmatched. The CDR3 DNA follows: TGCAGCGTTGAGGGACTAGCGGAGTCCTCCTACAATGAGCAGTTCTTC. It is translated as CSVEGLAESSYNEQFF.

This clone occurred a few times. V is TRBV30 and J is TRBJ2-2, with D possibly matching TRBD2 (5 bases). The CDR3 spans 15 residues. Germline CDR1 and CDR2: GTSNPN and SVGIG (reference sequence). Trimming removed 1 base from V and 1 base from J, with 10 bases in between. This CDR3 reads CAWSAGVGNTGELFF. The CDR3, as DNA: TGTGCCTGGAGTGCCGGGGTCGGGAACACCGGGGAGCTGTTTTTT.

The DNA of the CDR3 is TGCGCCAGCAGCTTGGGGTTCGCCGGGGAGCTGTTTTTT. Its translation is CASSLGFAGELFF. The V gene is TRBV5-1, the J gene TRBJ2-2, with D unclear. The CDR3 contains 13 residues. V lost 0 bases and J 6 bases, leaving 6 bases between the germline ends. Germline CDR1 SGHRS, CDR2 YFSETQ. Variable domain in full (rest from reference TRBV5-1 and TRBJ2-2): KAGVTQTPRYLIKTRGQQVTLSCSPISGHRSVSWYQQTPGQGLQFLFEYFSETQRNKGNFPGRFSGRQFSNSRSEMNVSTLELGDSALYLCASSLGFAGELFFGEGSRLTVL.

The V call is TRBV4-2, the J call TRBJ2-6; 11 bases align to TRBD1. The V and J ends lost 0 bases and 4 bases, in that order; junction bases with no gene match: 8. The CDR3 sequence is 19 residues long. The germline CDR1 and CDR2 sequences are LGHNA and YNFKEQ. DNA for the CDR3: TGTGCCAGCAGCCAAGATGGACAGGGGGCAACCCTCGGGGCCAACGTCCTGACTTTC. Translation gives CASSQDGQGATLGANVLTF.

This clone was picked up one time. This sequence joins TRBV4-3 and TRBJ1-2; 9 positions agree with TRBD1. Germline CDR1 reads LGHNA; CDR2 reads YSLEER. With 4 bases clipped from V and 3 bases from J, the junction kept 9 bases outside the gene matches. The CDR3 contains 16 residues. Here the CDR3 reads CASSPGTGFSHYGYTF. CDR3 in DNA: TGCGCCAGCAGCCCCGGGACAGGGTTCTCCCACTATGGCTACACCTTC.

The chain employs TRBV25-1 and TRBJ1-2; 11 bases match TRBD1. V dropped 4 bases and J dropped 6; count of bases not matched to a gene: 4. The CDR3 has 14 amino acids. CDR1 MGHDK and CDR2 SYGVNS come from the germline V gene. The CDR3 reads CASSGWTGGDGYTF. In DNA, the CDR3 is TGTGCCAGCAGTGGCTGGACAGGGGGCGATGGCTACACCTTC.

The chain links TRBV5-1 to TRBJ1-1; TRBD1 agrees at 7 bases. CDR1 is SGHRS and CDR2 is YFSETQ in the germline V gene. J was trimmed by 1 base and V by 0 bases; bases with no gene match: 0. The CDR3 consists of 14 residues. The DNA for the CDR3 is TGCGCCAGCAGCTTGGGGACAGGGAACACTGAAGCTTTCTTT. Its translation is CASSLGTGNTEAFF.

The genes are TRBV5-1 and TRBJ2-1, with TRBD1 matching over 7 bases. The CDR3 is 16 amino acids. Germline CDR1 is SGHRS and CDR2 is YFSETQ. V shed 0 bases, J shed 8 bases, and the junction held 11 bases outside the gene matches. DNA of the CDR3: TGCGCCAGCAGCTTGGGGGACAGCCACTATGGCGATGAGCAGTTCTTC. As protein: CASSLGDSHYGDEQFF. The entire variable domain, with the rest obtained from reference TRBV5-1 and TRBJ2-1, is as follows: KAGVTQTPRYLIKTRGQQVTLSCSPISGHRSVSWYQQTPGQGLQFLFEYFSETQRNKGNFPGRFSGRQFSNSRSEMNVSTLELGDSALYLCASSLGDSHYGDEQFFGPGTRLTVL.

This clone turned up a few times. The genes are TRBV29-1 and TRBJ1-2; 7 positions match TRBD1. The CDR3 runs 18 residues. With 0 bases clipped from V and 3 bases from J, the junction kept 16 bases outside the gene matches. The germline V gene has CDR1 SQVTM and CDR2 ANQGSEA. The CDR3 here is CSVEDEGTGDTSDYGYTF. The DNA for the CDR3 is TGCAGCGTTGAAGACGAAGGAACAGGGGATACCTCTGACTATGGCTACACCTTC.

This clone was counted once. The rearrangement links TRBV27 to TRBJ1-1; tentatively, D is TRBD1 (6 bases). This CDR3 has 13 amino acids. V gave up 7 bases and J gave up 3 bases, with 12 bases separating them. Germline-derived CDR1 and CDR2 are MNHEY and SMNVEV (reference sequence). The CDR3: CASKQGGYTEAFF. Here the CDR3 DNA reads TGTGCCAGCAAGCAAGGGGGGTACACTGAAGCTTTCTTT.

In its sample, this clone was seen a few times. This chain uses TRBV9 with TRBJ2-1, with D tentatively TRBD1 (6 bases). CDR3 size: 14 residues. The V end was cut by 3 bases, the J end by 8 bases, with 15 bases between. The germline gives CDR1 SGDLS, CDR2 YYNGEE. This CDR3 reads CASSEDSGRDEQFF. The CDR3 nucleotides read TGTGCCAGCAGCGAGGACAGCGGAAGGGATGAGCAGTTCTTC.

This clone was found a few times. This chain uses TRBV6-5 with TRBJ2-1; 7 nucleotides agree with TRBD1. The trim removed 4 bases at V and 8 bases at J, leaving 8 bases unmatched. This CDR3 spans 14 amino acids. Per germline, CDR1 MNHEY and CDR2 SVGAGI. CDR3 in DNA: TGTGCCAGCAGTTTCAACAGGGGTGGGGATGAGCAGTTCTTC. Its protein is CASSFNRGGDEQFF.

V is TRBV29-1 and J is TRBJ1-2; the D is unclear. From germline, CDR1 is SQVTM and CDR2 ANQGSEA. The CDR3 runs 13 residues. The V and J ends lost 0 bases and 4 bases respectively, with 9 bases between them. The CDR3, as DNA: TGCAGCGTTGAAGATGAAACTCCCTATGGCTACACCTTC. The encoded protein is CSVEDETPYGYTF. The full variable domain, rest sourced from reference TRBV29-1 and TRBJ1-2, is SAVISQKPSRDICQRGTSLTIQCQVDSQVTMMFWYRQQPGQSLTLIATANQGSEATYESGFVIDKFPISRPNLTFSTLTVSNMSPEDSSIYLCSVEDETPYGYTFGSGTRLTVV.

This rearrangement joins TRBV7-6 to TRBJ2-1; D is possibly TRBD2 (7 bases). The CDR3 is 16 residues long. Germline lookup yields CDR1 SGHVS and CDR2 FNYEAQ. V was clipped by 1 base and J by 7 bases, with 17 bases between them. CDR3 in amino acids: CASSLGGGGVLNEQFF. The CDR3 DNA follows: TGTGCCAGCAGCTTAGGTGGAGGGGGGGTTTTGAATGAGCAGTTCTTC. Filled out from reference TRBV7-6 and TRBJ2-1, the complete variable domain reads GAGVSQSPRYKVTKRGQDVALRCDPISGHVSLYWYRQALGQGPEFLTYFNYEAQQDKSGLPNDRFSAERPEGSISTLTIQRTEQRDSAMYRCASSLGGGGVLNEQFFGPGTRLTVL.

The CDR3 region has the DNA TGTGCCAGTAGTTTACGGACAGCTAAACTAGCGGGAGGCGGGGAGACCCAGTACTTC. It is translated as CASSLRTAKLAGGGETQYF. The chain is built from TRBV19 and TRBJ2-5; 12 bases agree with TRBD2. The germline V gene has CDR1 LNHDA and CDR2 SQIVND (reference sequence). Unmatched junction bases numbered 18, after V lost 5 bases and J lost 5 bases. CDR3 length: 19 residues.

In this sample, this clone turned up many times. The chain recombines TRBV7-9 with TRBJ1-1, with D possibly being TRBD1 (6 bases). The germline V gene encodes CDR1 SEHNR and CDR2 FQNEAQ (reference sequence). This CDR3 contains 14 residues. V lost 5 bases, J lost 7 bases, and 17 bases lay in between. CDR3 nucleotide sequence: TGTGCCAGCAGCCCTTCCCTTGGACAGAATGAAGCTTTCTTT. It is translated as CASSPSLGQNEAFF.